These 29 T cell receptor beta chains were sequenced from one sample in a study of blood T cell repertoires in COVID-19. Here immunoSEQ multiplex PCR was the method, and the copy in TCRdb shows in-frame clones only, minus some. The data contain about 36,000 clones, over 65% of them seen just once; the ten biggest clones take up 2%. Sample: peripheral blood. The receptor source for this set is a man aged 60 to 69 with active COVID-19.

This rearrangement joins TRBV11-2 to TRBJ2-7; 8 nucleotides match TRBD2. In germline, CDR1 is SGHAT, CDR2 FQNNGV. Germline trimming cut 2 bases from V and 1 base from J; bases unmatched to any gene: 13. The CDR3 contains 18 residues. The CDR3 reads CASSLTVGGSGRSYEQYF. The CDR3 DNA reads as TGTGCCAGCAGCTTAACTGTTGGTGGGAGCGGGAGATCCTACGAGCAGTACTTC.

The chain employs TRBV7-2 and TRBJ2-7, with 12 bases that match TRBD2. This CDR3 has 17 residues. V was clipped by 5 bases and J by 4 bases; unmatched bases: 12. The germline V gene has CDR1 SGHTA and CDR2 FQGNSA. CDR3 region: CASSPTRASGGAYEQYF. In DNA, the CDR3 is TGTGCCAGCAGCCCCACCCGAGCTAGCGGGGGGGCGTACGAGCAGTACTTC.

V gene TRBV2 combines with J gene TRBJ2-3, with 13 bases matching TRBD2. This CDR3 has 15 amino acids. The trim removed 6 bases at V and 5 bases at J, leaving 5 bases unmatched. The V gene's germline CDR1 is SNHLY and CDR2 FYNNEI. The CDR3 DNA follows: TGTGCCAGCAGCCGGACTAGCGGGGGTTTAGATACGCAGTATTTT. This translates into CASSRTSGGLDTQYF.

The genes are TRBV12-3 or TRBV12-4 and TRBJ1-4, with 9 bases matching TRBD1. The CDR3 runs 13 residues. V dropped 11 bases and J dropped 7; count of bases not matched to a gene: 8. In nucleotides, the CDR3 is TGTGCCGGCACAGGGGGCGCGGGTGAAAAACTGTTTTTT. Its protein product is CAGTGGAGEKLFF.

The rearrangement uses TRBV7-2 and TRBJ2-7; 15 nucleotides align to TRBD2. Germline CDR1 and CDR2: SGHTA and FQGNSA. This CDR3 has 17 residues. J lost 0 bases, V lost 4 bases, and 4 bases had no gene match. The CDR3 protein is CASSSGLAGGSSYEQYF. The CDR3 DNA sequence: TGTGCCAGCAGCTCGGGACTAGCGGGGGGTAGCTCCTACGAGCAGTACTTC. The whole variable domain, filled in from reference TRBV7-2 and TRBJ2-7, reads GAGVSQSPSNKVTEKGKDVELRCDPISGHTALYWYRQSLGQGLEFLIYFQGNSAPDKSGLPSDRFSAERTGGSVSTLTIQRTQQEDSAVYLCASSSGLAGGSSYEQYFGPGTRLTVT.

This chain uses TRBV9 with TRBJ1-4; a weak D match, TRBD1 (6 bases). Germline loops: CDR1 SGDLS, CDR2 YYNGEE. This CDR3 is built from 16 residues. The V and J ends lost 3 bases and 8 bases respectively, with 20 bases between them. DNA of the CDR3: TGTGCCAGCAGCGCTAGTACAGGGATAATGCAAGAAAAACTGTTTTTT. Translated, it gives CASSASTGIMQEKLFF.

The chain has TRBV5-1 and TRBJ2-1; D possibly corresponds to TRBD2 (6 bases). The V and J ends lost 4 bases and 5 bases respectively, with 16 bases between them. Germline assignment: CDR1 SGHRS and CDR2 YFSETQ. The CDR3 consists of 15 residues. The CDR3 spells CASSLDPGVNNEQFF. CDR3 nucleotide sequence: TGCGCCAGCAGCCTCGATCCGGGGGTTAACAATGAGCAGTTCTTC.

V is TRBV3-1 (or the pseudogene TRBV3-2) and J is TRBJ2-7; no clear D. V lost 2 bases, J lost 4 bases, and 9 bases lay in between. Looked up from germline, CDR1 is LGHDT and CDR2 is YNNKEL (reference sequence). The CDR3 loop spans 13 amino acids. The CDR3 loop reads CASSQTPQYEQYF. The CDR3 DNA follows: TGTGCCAGCAGCCAAACCCCACAATACGAGCAGTACTTC.

The chain joins TRBV19 to TRBJ1-5; TRBD1 agrees at 8 bases. Germline V gene lookup returns CDR1 LNHDA and CDR2 SQIVND (reference sequence). Germline trimming cut 9 bases from V and 1 base from J; bases unmatched to any gene: 5. The CDR3 contains 14 residues. CDR3 in DNA: TGTGCCAGCGGACAGGGTTTAAGCAATCAGCCCCAGCATTTT. Its translation: CASGQGLSNQPQHF.

This chain uses TRBV2 with TRBJ1-2; maybe TRBD1 (5 bases). V gave up 6 bases and J gave up 3 bases, with 8 bases separating them. Germline loops: CDR1 SNHLY, CDR2 FYNNEI. There are 12 residues in the CDR3. As DNA, the CDR3 is TGTGCCAGCAGGTTGACAGACTATGGCTACACCTTC. It specifies CASRLTDYGYTF.

The chain employs TRBV7-2 and TRBJ1-1; maybe TRBD1 (5 bases). The germline gives CDR1 SGHTA, CDR2 FQGNSA. V was pared by 3 bases and J by 5 bases, with 13 bases between. The CDR3 loop spans 14 amino acids. CDR3 protein: CASSFRRAGTEAFF. The DNA for the CDR3 is TGTGCCAGCAGCTTCCGCAGGGCGGGAACTGAAGCTTTCTTT.

The chain joins TRBV7-6 to TRBJ2-1; the match to TRBD2 covers 7 bases. Germline trimming cut 1 base from V and 4 bases from J; bases unmatched to any gene: 19. The CDR3 is 20 amino acids. Germline CDR1 and CDR2: SGHVS and FNYEAQ. In DNA, the CDR3 is TGTGCCAGCAGCTTAGTATGGCGTTTGGGAGGGTATGGTTCTTACAATGAGCAGTTCTTC. Translated, it gives CASSLVWRLGGYGSYNEQFF.

This chain uses TRBV4-3 with TRBJ2-7; tentative D call: TRBD1 (5 bases). Germline lookup yields CDR1 LGHNA and CDR2 YSLEER. The V end lost 0 bases, the J end lost 3 bases, and 9 bases lay between the germline ends. This CDR3 is built from 14 residues. The CDR3 loop reads CASSQESQGYEQYF. As DNA, the CDR3 is TGCGCCAGCAGCCAAGAAAGCCAGGGCTACGAGCAGTACTTC.

The CDR3 region has the DNA TGCGCCAGCAGCCAAGGATACAGGGGGCGCGTAAGGTCAGCCATGAACACTGAAGCTTTCTTT. Encoded protein: CASSQGYRGRVRSAMNTEAFF. J is TRBJ1-1 and V is TRBV4-1; 9 bases are shared with TRBD1. J lost 0 bases, V lost 1 base, and 18 bases had no gene match. The CDR3 extends over 21 amino acids. CDR1 is MGHRA, CDR2 YSYEKL, per germline.

This chain connects TRBV5-6 to TRBJ2-1; weak D call: TRBD2 (6 bases). The CDR3 consists of 17 residues. Germline values: CDR1 SGHDT, CDR2 YYEEEE. V lost 5 bases and J 9 bases, leaving 27 bases between the germline ends. The CDR3 bases are TGTGCCAGCAGTCCCATCTCGCGGATGGAAGGACTAAGTGAGCAGTTCTTC. Translated: CASSPISRMEGLSEQFF.

CDR3 loop: CSVAPEVGTEAFF. The CDR3 DNA is TGCAGCGTTGCACCGGAGGTGGGCACTGAAGCTTTCTTT. V is TRBV29-1 and J is TRBJ1-1; no clear D. CDR1 and CDR2 (germline): SQVTM, ANQGSEA. V was clipped by 4 bases and J by 4 bases, with 13 bases between them. This CDR3 is built from 13 residues.

The chain couples TRBV7-8 to TRBJ2-7; TRBD1 agrees at 10 bases. This CDR3 contains 14 residues. From germline, CDR1 is SGHVS and CDR2 FQNEAQ. With V trimmed by 5 bases and J by 4 bases, 5 bases remained unmatched. Here the CDR3 DNA reads TGTGCCAGCAGCCTCGGGACAGGGGTTTACGAGCAGTACTTC. This gives the protein CASSLGTGVYEQYF.

A few counts support this clone. This rearrangement joins TRBV7-9 to TRBJ2-7; 11 nucleotides line up with TRBD1. Losses at the gene ends were 5 bases for V and 5 bases for J; bases not matched to a gene: 5. The length of the CDR3 is 14 residues. Germline values: CDR1 SEHNR, CDR2 FQNEAQ (reference sequence). The CDR3 DNA follows: TGTGCCAGCAGCATCTGGACAGGGGGCGACGAGCAGTACTTC. The encoded protein is CASSIWTGGDEQYF.

The chain employs TRBV12-3 or TRBV12-4 and TRBJ2-5, with D possibly being TRBD2 (6 bases). Trimming removed 8 bases at V and 7 bases at J, with 14 bases between. The CDR3 covers 12 residues. This CDR3 reads CASGGGARTQYF. The CDR3 coding sequence is TGTGCCAGCGGCGGAGGGGCAAGGACCCAGTACTTC.

The chain uses TRBV19 and TRBJ2-1, with 9 positions matching TRBD1. The germline V gene has CDR1 LNHDA and CDR2 SQIVND (reference sequence). After removal of 7 bases from V and 0 bases from J, the junction contained 7 bases not matched to a gene. This CDR3 spans 16 amino acids. CDR3 region: CASTRTGDLSYNEQFF. Here the CDR3 DNA reads TGTGCCAGTACCAGGACAGGGGACCTCTCCTACAATGAGCAGTTCTTC.

This chain links TRBV4-3 with TRBJ2-1; D is ambiguous. CDR1 LGHNA and CDR2 YSLEER come from the germline V gene. Trimming stripped 0 bases from V and 2 bases from J, with 8 bases between. This CDR3 comprises 15 residues. The CDR3 spells CASSQDMRTYNEQFF. CDR3 coding DNA: TGCGCCAGCAGCCAAGATATGAGAACCTACAATGAGCAGTTCTTC.

This chain connects TRBV6-1 to TRBJ2-1; D is ambiguous. The V end lost 2 bases, the J end lost 1 base, and 6 bases lay between the germline ends. CDR1 and CDR2 (germline): MNHNS, SASEGT. The CDR3 runs to 14 residues. This chain's CDR3 is CASSEIRSYNEQFF. The CDR3 bases are TGTGCCAGCAGTGAAATCCGTTCCTACAATGAGCAGTTCTTC.

The V gene is TRBV7-9, the J gene TRBJ1-5; 8 bases agree with TRBD1. Germline V lookup: CDR1 SEHNR, CDR2 FQNEAQ (reference sequence). V lost 5 bases and J lost 5; bases outside the gene matches: 5. This CDR3 is 14 amino acids long. CDR3 coding DNA: TGTGCCAGCAGCCTCCTGACAGGGGATCAGCCCCAGCATTTT. Its translation is CASSLLTGDQPQHF.

J is TRBJ1-5 and V is TRBV29-1; 9 bases fit TRBD1. Germline V lookup: CDR1 SQVTM, CDR2 ANQGSEA. The CDR3 contains 12 residues. V was pared by 5 bases and J by 5 bases, with 1 base of the junction left unmatched. This chain's CDR3 is CSVRQGDQPQHF. CDR3 nucleotide sequence: TGCAGCGTTCGACAGGGGGATCAGCCCCAGCATTTT.

J is TRBJ2-7 and V is TRBV4-1; weak D call: TRBD2 (6 bases). The CDR3 is 14 amino acids. Germline lookup yields CDR1 MGHRA and CDR2 YSYEKL. Trimming removed 4 bases from V and 4 bases from J, with 14 bases in between. This CDR3 reads CASSPPGSGYEQYF. The CDR3 region has the DNA TGCGCCAGCAGCCCCCCCGGTAGCGGTTACGAGCAGTACTTC.

V and J are TRBV19 and TRBJ2-1; 10 bases match TRBD2. This CDR3 is 15 amino acids long. Per the germline V gene, CDR1 is LNHDA and CDR2 is SQIVND (reference sequence). Losses at the gene ends were 4 bases for V and 7 bases for J; bases not matched to a gene: 7. CDR3 sequence: CASSTSSGGVNEQFF. CDR3 in DNA: TGTGCCAGTAGTACATCTAGCGGGGGCGTGAATGAGCAGTTCTTC.

The chain carries TRBV7-9 and TRBJ1-6; 7 nucleotides agree with TRBD1. The CDR3 spans 15 residues. V was pared by 5 bases and J by 7 bases, with 8 bases of the junction left unmatched. The germline CDR1 and CDR2 sequences are SEHNR and FQNEAQ (reference sequence). The CDR3 DNA is TGTGCCAGCAGCCGAAACAGGGGCCCCAATTCACCCCTCCACTTT. Its protein is CASSRNRGPNSPLHF.

V and J are TRBV5-6 and TRBJ1-2; D might be TRBD1 (6 bases). Trimming stripped 0 bases from V and 4 bases from J, with 16 bases between. This CDR3 contains 16 residues. Germline CDR1 is SGHDT and CDR2 is YYEEEE. The CDR3 reads CASSLAEGEWVYGYTF. CDR3 nucleotide sequence: TGTGCCAGCAGCTTGGCCGAGGGGGAATGGGTCTATGGCTACACCTTC.

The chain carries TRBV30 and TRBJ2-5, with a weak D call TRBD2 (5 bases). Germline loops: CDR1 GTSNPN, CDR2 SVGIG (reference sequence). Trimming removed 5 bases from V and 4 bases from J, with 11 bases in between. The CDR3 runs 12 residues. CDR3 residues: CAWRGYRETQYF. The CDR3 region has the DNA TGTGCCTGGCGGGGATACCGAGAGACCCAGTACTTC.